This T cell receptor (beta chain) was sequenced in a study of beta chain features in type 1 diabetes. The study reverse transcribed the entire isolated RNA, so it sequenced expressed TCRB transcripts. Assay used: immunoSEQ multiplex PCR; TCRdb lists only in-frame clones, some missing. The top ten hold around 0.035% of the sample, which has roughly 450,000 clones, 11% to 15% seen once. On this clone itself: The antigen is unknown.

Germline CDR1 is SQVTM and CDR2 is ANQGSEA. The V end lost 4 bases, the J end lost 5 bases, and 14 bases lay between the germline ends. CDR3 length: 13 amino acids. CD45RO/CCR7/CD25/CD127/CD95/CD27 sorting isolated CD4+ naive, central memory, regulatory and stem cell-like memory cells. Study conclusions and caveats: VDJ junctions sequenced from type 1 diabetes patients showed fewer insertions and more deletions. Researchers report that Type 1 diabetes patients had moderately but significantly shorter TCRB CDR3s across all four CD4+ subsets. There was a possibility that cDNA sequencing over-represented cells with high TCR expression.

This rearrangement joins TRBV29-1 to TRBJ1-2, with TRBD1 as a possible D gene (6 bases). This TCR came from a man between 25 and 39 years old in good health. Specimen: naive CD4+ T cells from blood. Written as DNA, the CDR3 is TGCAGCGTTGGTCGGCAGGGGCTGTATGGCTACACCTTC. Its protein product is CSVGRQGLYGYTF.